Listed below are T cell receptor beta chains from one sample, sequenced in a study of vaccination and CD4 T cells after COVID-19. TCRdb recomputed calls from the PCR reads with MiXCR, one row per CDR3 protein. The sample includes about 21,000 distinct CDR3 sequences, just over 55% of them seen just once. Their cognate antigens are unknown. The sample taken for sequencing was CD4+ T cells from blood, cultured in vitro. The source of these receptors is a human donor who had recovered from COVID-19. Both conserved end residues are part of each CDR3. Each record gives: V gene, clone size, D gene, CDR3 length, J gene, CDR3 protein, CDR3 DNA. D genes are given only for firm matches. Size values are once, few and many counts, or a class for expanded clones, and some rows have none.

>TRBV6-1|.|.|12|TRBJ1-1
CASRKSDTEAFF
TGTGCCAGCAGGAAGTCGGACACTGAAGCTTTCTTT
>TRBV19|.|TRBD1|18|TRBJ2-2
CASSIRSLGQMNTGELFF
TGTGCCAGTAGTATACGGTCGCTGGGACAGATGAACACCGGGGAGCTGTTTTTT
>TRBV4-3|few|.|16|TRBJ2-5
CASSQGLGSLWETQYF
TGCGCCAGCAGCCAAGGTCTAGGGAGTTTGTGGGAGACCCAGTACTTC
>TRBV7-2|.|.|14|TRBJ1-6
CASSRGSNNSPLHF
TGTGCCAGCAGCCGGGGGTCTAATAATTCACCCCTCCACTTT
>TRBV4-1|few|.|16|TRBJ2-5
CASSPQGTEEGETQYF
TGCGCCAGCAGCCCCCAGGGTACGGAGGAGGGGGAGACCCAGTACTTC
>TRBV20-1|.|.|10|TRBJ1-2
CSASRGGYTF
TGCAGTGCTAGCAGGGGCGGCTACACCTTC
>TRBV28|few|TRBD1|15|TRBJ1-2
CASSPPGTGARLYTF
TGTGCCAGCAGTCCCCCCGGGACAGGGGCCCGTCTCTACACCTTC
>TRBV4-3|once|.|14|TRBJ1-5
CASSQDRGIQPQHF
TGCGCCAGCAGCCAAGATCGGGGGATTCAGCCCCAGCATTTT
>TRBV6-1|.|.|12|TRBJ2-5
CASSLGLETQNF
TGTGCCAGCAGCCTAGGGTTAGAGACCCAGAACTTC
>TRBV20-1|.|TRBD1|13|TRBJ1-1
CSQRDRGDTEAFF
TGCAGTCAACGGGACAGGGGTGACACTGAAGCTTTCTTT
>TRBV7-3|.|.|13|TRBJ2-1
CASSSPGDNEQFF
TGTGCCAGCAGCTCCCCGGGGGACAATGAGCAGTTCTTC
>TRBV15|once|.|14|TRBJ2-1
CATSRDARTNEQFF
TGTGCCACCAGCAGAGATGCACGCACTAATGAGCAGTTCTTC
>TRBV6-5|.|.|17|TRBJ1-6
CASSYSGVGSYNSPLHF
TGTGCCAGCAGTTACTCGGGGGTCGGCTCCTATAATTCACCCCTCCACTTT
>TRBV11-1|.|TRBD1|15|TRBJ1-5
CASSLGTGRDQPQHF
TGTGCCAGCAGCTTGGGGACAGGGAGGGATCAGCCCCAGCATTTT
>TRBV3-1|.|.|15|TRBJ2-1
CASSLPGGLNNEQFF
TGTGCCAGCAGCCTGCCGGGCGGACTAAACAATGAGCAGTTCTTC